This T cell receptor beta chain was recovered during a study of CXCR3-negative and CXCR3-positive naive CD8 T cells. Regarding this clonotype: As yet, its antigen is unknown.

Whole-study findings and limits: Compared with CXCR3-negative naive cells, CXCR3-positive naive cells showed more hydrophobic TRB CDR3s.

CDR1 and CDR2 (germline): MNHEY, SMNVEV (reference sequence). The CDR3 has 16 amino acids. Carrying UMI labels, the TRB cDNA libraries were prepared through 5' RACE. TCRdb re-called the 5' RACE reads and shows each CDR3 protein once, DNA omitted. The repertoire shows over 150,000 distinct CDR3 sequences; the top ten hold just under 0.5%. This receptor was obtained from a human donor in good health. Some clones in this sample may be carry-over from other donors' samples. The specimen was naive CXCR3+ CD8+ T cells from blood. As to subset: CD45RO-CCR7+CD27+CD95- naive CD8+ T cells expressing CXCR3 (TNR3+). The rearrangement links TRBV27 to TRBJ2-4; the D call of TRBD1 rests on TCRdb alone, since no DNA is present to check it. CDR3 sequence: CASSLLMGTAKNIQYF.